The 7 T cell receptor beta chains reported below all come from one sample, sequenced in a study of T cell responses to AZD1222 COVID-19 vaccine. Libraries were prepared by immunoSEQ multiplex PCR; TCRdb keeps only in-frame clonotypes and omits some of them. The profile shows 140,000 to 150,000 clones, approximately 90% of them singletons. Material: peripheral blood, obtained on day 0 of AZD1222 vaccination. The origin of the receptors is an adult in good health.

The rearrangement joins TRBV5-6 to TRBJ2-7, with unresolved D. Between the trimmed V and J ends, which lost 10 bases and 2 bases, there was a span of 19 bases. The CDR3 has 14 amino acids. Germline CDR1 is SGHDT and CDR2 is YYEEEE. CDR3 sequence (DNA): TGTGCCGGAAGCACTTCGGGTGGAGCCTACGAGCAGTACTTC. It is translated as CAGSTSGGAYEQYF.

J is TRBJ2-1 and V is TRBV7-2; possible D gene TRBD2, 6 bases. CDR3 length: 15 amino acids. CDR1 is SGHTA and CDR2 is FQGNSA in the germline V gene. V lost 3 bases and J 0 bases, leaving 9 bases between the germline ends. The CDR3 DNA is TGTGCCAGCAGCTTCCGGCGGGGCTCCTACAATGAGCAGTTCTTC. Its protein is CASSFRRGSYNEQFF.

The chain recombines TRBV27 with TRBJ1-1; possible D gene TRBD1, 6 bases. Trimming left V 5 bases short and J 6 bases short, with 19 bases between. Germline V gene data show CDR1 as MNHEY and CDR2 as SMNVEV (reference sequence). This CDR3 contains 15 residues. CDR3 coding DNA: TGTGCCAGCAGTCCCGACAGGTCCTTAGGGGCTGAAGCTTTCTTT. As protein: CASSPDRSLGAEAFF.

The V call is TRBV5-3, the J call TRBJ2-3, with a tentative D call TRBD2 (6 bases). TRBV5-3 is sorted into the ORF group, with uncertain function. This CDR3 region has 20 residues. Trimming removed 3 bases at V and 4 bases at J, with 30 bases between. The CDR3 is CARSSYLDMPDYSQADTQYF. The CDR3 DNA follows: TGTGCCAGAAGCTCCTACCTAGACATGCCGGACTACAGTCAAGCAGATACGCAGTATTTT.

This clone was detected once. The rearrangement uses TRBV6-4 and TRBJ2-2, with a tentative D call TRBD1 (5 bases). Germline-derived CDR1 and CDR2 are MRHNA and SNTAGT. Trimming stripped 2 bases from V and 6 bases from J, with 10 bases between. This CDR3 region has 14 residues. In DNA, the CDR3 is TGTGCCAGCAGTGACAGGGGTGGTGCCGGGGAGCTGTTTTTT. Its protein is CASSDRGGAGELFF.

V and J are TRBV11-2 and TRBJ2-7, with D perhaps matching TRBD2 (6 bases). V was pared by 5 bases and J by 5 bases, with 25 bases between. CDR3 length: 17 residues. The V gene's germline CDR1 is SGHAT and CDR2 FQNNGV. This CDR3 is CASSTDPRGKRRHEQYF. CDR3 DNA: TGTGCCAGCAGCACCGACCCCCGGGGGAAAAGGCGCCACGAGCAGTACTTC.

The chain is built from TRBV6-5 and TRBJ1-6; D is perhaps TRBD1 (6 bases). The CDR3 extends over 14 amino acids. The V and J ends lost 8 bases and 9 bases respectively, with 17 bases between them. Germline CDR1 MNHEY, CDR2 SVGAGI. CDR3: CASGPGTKASPLHF. The CDR3 DNA follows: TGTGCCAGCGGCCCCGGGACAAAAGCTTCACCCCTCCACTTT.